The present T cell receptor beta chain was sequenced within a study of cytomegalovirus exposure and HLA in healthy donors. General study results and limits: It was reported that TCR beta sequences correctly inferred the HLA-A and HLA-B alleles for most subjects.

In this sample, this clone turned up once. Antigen specificity is unknown. The junction had 3 bases not matched to a gene; V was cut back by 6 bases and J by 0 bases. The germline V gene encodes CDR1 SNHLY and CDR2 FYNNEI. The CDR3 extends over 15 amino acids. PCR used 60 Vbeta primers and 13 Jbeta primers. In the authors' methods: Among the unique TCR beta chains that a later analysis counted, about 79 million in all, approximately 12 million were shared. Only in-frame clones appear in the TCRdb table, and some are missing; sequencing was by immunoSEQ multiplex PCR. The V and J calls and the clone size are those of that table, but D and trimming were determined from the DNA. The sample yields 280,000 or so clones, around 90% seen once.

The receptor's source is a young woman in good health and CMV-seronegative. The chain employs TRBV2 and TRBJ2-3, with 10 bases that match TRBD2. Sequencing input: PBMCs. In DNA, the CDR3 is TGTGCCAGCAGCTCTAGCGGGGGAAGCACAGATACGCAGTATTTT. Encoded protein: CASSSSGGSTDTQYF.